This entry features one TCR beta chain sequence. Specified time point: after dendritic cell vaccination, including at tumor progression/relapse. All glioblastoma patients lacked an isocitrate dehydrogenase mutation. This entry is derived from a study of glioma-infiltrating T cells after dendritic cell vaccination. Study details: At biweekly intervals, patients got three intradermal dendritic cell vaccine injections.

Sequencing used immunoSEQ multiplex PCR; TCRdb keeps in-frame clones, though not all of them. The sample contains about 100,000 clones, approximately 80% of which appear only once. The TCR comes from a human donor with glioblastoma. The sequenced sample was blood, obtained after dendritic cell vaccination.

CDR3 sequence: CASTQRETQYF. For the CDR3, the DNA is TGTGCCAGCACCCAGAGGGAGACCCAGTACTTC. The J gene is TRBJ2-5, the V gene TRBV6-6; no clear D gene. The CDR3 extends over 11 amino acids. Germline V CDR1 and CDR2: MNHNY, SVGAGI (reference sequence). Trimming removed 7 bases at V and 5 bases at J, with 8 bases between.